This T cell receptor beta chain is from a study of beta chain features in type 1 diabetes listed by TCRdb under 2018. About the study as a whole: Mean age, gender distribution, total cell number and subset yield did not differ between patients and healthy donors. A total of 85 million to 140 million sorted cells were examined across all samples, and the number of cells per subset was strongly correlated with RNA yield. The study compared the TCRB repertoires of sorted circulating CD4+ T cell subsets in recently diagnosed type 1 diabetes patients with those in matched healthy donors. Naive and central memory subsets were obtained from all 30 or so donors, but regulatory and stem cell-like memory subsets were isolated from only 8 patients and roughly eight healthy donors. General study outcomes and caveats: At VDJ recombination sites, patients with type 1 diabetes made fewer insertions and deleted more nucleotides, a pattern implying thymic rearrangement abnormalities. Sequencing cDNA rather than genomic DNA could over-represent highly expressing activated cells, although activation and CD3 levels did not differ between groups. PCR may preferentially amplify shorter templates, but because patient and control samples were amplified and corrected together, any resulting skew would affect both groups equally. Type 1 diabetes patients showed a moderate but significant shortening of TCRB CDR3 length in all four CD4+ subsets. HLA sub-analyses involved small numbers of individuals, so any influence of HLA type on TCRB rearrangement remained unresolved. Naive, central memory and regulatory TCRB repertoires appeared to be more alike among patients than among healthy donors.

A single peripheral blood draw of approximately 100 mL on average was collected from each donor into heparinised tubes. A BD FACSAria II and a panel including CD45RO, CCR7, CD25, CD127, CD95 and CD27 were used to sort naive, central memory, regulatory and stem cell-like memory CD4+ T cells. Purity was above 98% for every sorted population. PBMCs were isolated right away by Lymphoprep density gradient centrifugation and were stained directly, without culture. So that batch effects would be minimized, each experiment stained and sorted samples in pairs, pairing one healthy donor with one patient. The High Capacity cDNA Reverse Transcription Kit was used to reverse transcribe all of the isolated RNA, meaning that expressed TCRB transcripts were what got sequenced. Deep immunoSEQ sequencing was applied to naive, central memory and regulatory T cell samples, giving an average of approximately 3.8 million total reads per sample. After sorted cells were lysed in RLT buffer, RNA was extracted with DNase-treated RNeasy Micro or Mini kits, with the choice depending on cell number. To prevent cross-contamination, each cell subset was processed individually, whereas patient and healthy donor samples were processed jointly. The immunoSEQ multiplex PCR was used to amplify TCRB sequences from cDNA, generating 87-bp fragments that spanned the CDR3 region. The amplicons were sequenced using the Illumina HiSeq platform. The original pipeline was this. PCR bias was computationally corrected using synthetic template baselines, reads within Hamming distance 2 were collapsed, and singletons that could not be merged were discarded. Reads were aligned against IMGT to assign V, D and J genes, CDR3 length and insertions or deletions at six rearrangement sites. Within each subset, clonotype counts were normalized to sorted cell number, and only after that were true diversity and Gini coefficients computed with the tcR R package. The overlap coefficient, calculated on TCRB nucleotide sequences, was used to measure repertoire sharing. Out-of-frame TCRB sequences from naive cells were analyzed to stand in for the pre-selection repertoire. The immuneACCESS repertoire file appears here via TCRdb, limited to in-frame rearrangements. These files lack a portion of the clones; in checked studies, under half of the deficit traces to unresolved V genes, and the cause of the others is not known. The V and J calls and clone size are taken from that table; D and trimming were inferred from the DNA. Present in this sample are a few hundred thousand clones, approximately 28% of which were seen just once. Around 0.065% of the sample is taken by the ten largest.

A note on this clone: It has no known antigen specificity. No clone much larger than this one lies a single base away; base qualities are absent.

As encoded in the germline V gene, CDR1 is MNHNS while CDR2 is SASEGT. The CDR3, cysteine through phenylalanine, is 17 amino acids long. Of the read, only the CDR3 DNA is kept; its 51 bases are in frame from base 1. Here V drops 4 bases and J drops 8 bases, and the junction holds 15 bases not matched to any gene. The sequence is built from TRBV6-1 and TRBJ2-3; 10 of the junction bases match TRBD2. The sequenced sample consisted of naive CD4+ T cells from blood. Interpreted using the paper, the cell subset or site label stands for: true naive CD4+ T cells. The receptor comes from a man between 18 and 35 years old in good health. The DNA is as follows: TGTGCCAGCAGTGCAGCTAGCGGGAGAGGGGTTGGGAGTACGCAGTATTTT. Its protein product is CASSAASGRGVGSTQYF.